The clone carrying this T cell receptor beta chain was found many times. Antigen unknown. This sample was taken from a study of Graves' ophthalmopathy and Graves' hyperthyroidism. The CDR3 totals 11 residues. Germline V gene data show CDR1 as DFQATT and CDR2 as SNEGSKA (reference sequence). The V end was cut by 0 bases, the J end by 7 bases, with 6 bases between. General study findings and limits: Ophthalmopathy versus stable hyperthyroidism: 13-signature model gave 85% to 90% sensitivity, 75% to 82% specificity. Most expanded clonotypes from thyroid (those above 0.001 frequency) were also found in blood.

TCR beta CDR3 amplification used RNA transcripts. The library came from an HTBI-primed first-round RT-PCR and a second-round multiplex PCR. Via MiXCR, TCRdb re-called the multiplex PCR reads, giving one row per CDR3 protein. There are 680,000 or so distinct CDR3 sequences in the sample; about 24% occur only once, and around 6.9% lies in the top ten. Participants with hyperthyroidism, aged 18 to 65, were newly diagnosed with under 2 months' duration. Excluded: other autoimmune disease, uncontrolled infection, pregnancy or lactation. The V and J genes are TRBV20-1 and TRBJ2-5, with D possibly being TRBD2 (5 bases). The sample comprised peripheral blood. This receptor was taken from a woman younger than 30 with stable Graves' hyperthyroidism. Some clones in this sample may be carry-over from other donors' samples. The CDR3 reads CSARDEGTQYF. CDR3 nucleotide sequence: TGCAGTGCTAGAGACGAGGGGACCCAGTACTTC.